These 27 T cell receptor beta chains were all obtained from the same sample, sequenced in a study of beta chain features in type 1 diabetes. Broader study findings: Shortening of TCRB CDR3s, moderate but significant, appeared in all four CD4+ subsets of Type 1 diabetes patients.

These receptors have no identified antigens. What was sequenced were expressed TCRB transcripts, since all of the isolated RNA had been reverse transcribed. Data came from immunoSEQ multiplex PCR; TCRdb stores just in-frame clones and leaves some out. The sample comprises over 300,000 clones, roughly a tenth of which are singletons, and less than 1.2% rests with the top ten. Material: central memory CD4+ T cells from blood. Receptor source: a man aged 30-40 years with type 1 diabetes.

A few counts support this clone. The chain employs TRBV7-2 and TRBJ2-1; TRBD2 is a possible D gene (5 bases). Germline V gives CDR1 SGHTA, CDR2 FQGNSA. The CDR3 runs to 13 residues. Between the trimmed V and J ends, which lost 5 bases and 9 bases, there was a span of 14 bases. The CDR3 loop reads CASSLPSGSEQFF. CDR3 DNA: TGTGCCAGCAGCCTACCTTCGGGGTCTGAGCAGTTCTTC.

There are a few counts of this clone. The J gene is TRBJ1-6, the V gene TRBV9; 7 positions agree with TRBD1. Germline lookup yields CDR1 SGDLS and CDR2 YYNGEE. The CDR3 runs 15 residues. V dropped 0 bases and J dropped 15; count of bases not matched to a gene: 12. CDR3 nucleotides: TGTGCCAGCAGCGTAGGGGGACAGCCCCCTATGTACCTCCACTTT. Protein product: CASSVGGQPPMYLHF.

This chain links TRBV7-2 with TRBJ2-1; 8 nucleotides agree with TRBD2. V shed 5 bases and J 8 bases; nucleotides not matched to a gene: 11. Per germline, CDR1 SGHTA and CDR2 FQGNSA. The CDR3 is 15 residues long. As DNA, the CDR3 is TGTGCCAGCAGCCCTCCCACCAGCGGGGGTGATGAGCAGTTCTTC. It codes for CASSPPTSGGDEQFF.

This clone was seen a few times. The CDR3 region is CASSLEGQGSPLHF. CDR3 nucleotide sequence: TGTGCCAGCAGCTTAGAGGGACAGGGGTCACCCCTCCACTTT. J is TRBJ1-6 and V is TRBV7-2; 10 nucleotides match TRBD1. Trimming removed 1 base from V and 10 bases from J; junction bases left unmatched: 1. Germline assignment: CDR1 SGHTA and CDR2 FQGNSA. This CDR3 spans 14 amino acids.

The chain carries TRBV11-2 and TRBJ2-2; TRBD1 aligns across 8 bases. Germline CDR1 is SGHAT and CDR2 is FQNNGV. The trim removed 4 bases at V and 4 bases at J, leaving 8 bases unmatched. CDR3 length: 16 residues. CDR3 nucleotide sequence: TGTGCCAGCAGCTCCCAGGGGGCGCGGAGCACCGGGGAGCTGTTTTTT. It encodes CASSSQGARSTGELFF.

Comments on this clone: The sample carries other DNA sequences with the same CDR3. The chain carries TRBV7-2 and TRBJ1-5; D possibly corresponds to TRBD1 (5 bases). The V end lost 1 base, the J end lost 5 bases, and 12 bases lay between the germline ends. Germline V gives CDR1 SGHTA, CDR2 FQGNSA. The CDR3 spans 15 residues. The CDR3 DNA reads TGTGCCAGCAGCTTAGGCGGGGCGTCAGATCAGCCCCAGCATTTT. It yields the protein CASSLGGASDQPQHF.

The CDR3 coding sequence is TGCGCCAGCAGCTTGGGTAGCGGCACAGATACGCAGTATTTT. As protein: CASSLGSGTDTQYF. This rearrangement joins TRBV5-1 to TRBJ2-3; D is perhaps TRBD2 (5 bases). Germline CDR1 and CDR2: SGHRS and YFSETQ. The CDR3 sequence is 14 residues long. Trimming removed 0 bases from V and 1 base from J, with 6 bases in between. Based on the CDR3 plus reference TRBV5-1 and TRBJ2-3, the full variable domain is KAGVTQTPRYLIKTRGQQVTLSCSPISGHRSVSWYQQTPGQGLQFLFEYFSETQRNKGNFPGRFSGRQFSNSRSEMNVSTLELGDSALYLCASSLGSGTDTQYFGPGTRLTVL.

CDR3 nucleotide sequence: TGCGCCAGCAGTGTAGCGGGGGTTTCCGCGAACACCGGGGAGCTGTTTTTT. It translates to CASSVAGVSANTGELFF. The chain carries TRBV10-1 and TRBJ2-2; 9 bases agree with TRBD2. Germline V gene lookup returns CDR1 WNHNN and CDR2 SYGVQD (reference sequence). There are 17 residues in the CDR3. The trim removed 4 bases at V and 0 bases at J, leaving 6 bases unmatched.

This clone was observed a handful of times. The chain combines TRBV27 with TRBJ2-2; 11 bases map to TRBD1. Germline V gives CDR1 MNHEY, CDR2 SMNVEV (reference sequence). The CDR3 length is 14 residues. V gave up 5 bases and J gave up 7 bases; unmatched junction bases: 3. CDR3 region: CASSMDRGLGELFF. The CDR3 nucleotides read TGTGCCAGCAGTATGGACAGGGGGCTCGGGGAGCTGTTTTTT.

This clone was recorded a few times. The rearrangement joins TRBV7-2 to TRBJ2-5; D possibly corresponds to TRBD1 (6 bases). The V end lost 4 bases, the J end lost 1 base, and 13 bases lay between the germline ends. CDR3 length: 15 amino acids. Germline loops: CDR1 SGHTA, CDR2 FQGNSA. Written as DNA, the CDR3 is TGTGCCAGCAGCTCAGGACAGAGCCTCCAAGAGACCCAGTACTTC. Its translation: CASSSGQSLQETQYF. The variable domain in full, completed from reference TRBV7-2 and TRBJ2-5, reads GAGVSQSPSNKVTEKGKDVELRCDPISGHTALYWYRQSLGQGLEFLIYFQGNSAPDKSGLPSDRFSAERTGGSVSTLTIQRTQQEDSAVYLCASSSGQSLQETQYFGPGTRLLVL.

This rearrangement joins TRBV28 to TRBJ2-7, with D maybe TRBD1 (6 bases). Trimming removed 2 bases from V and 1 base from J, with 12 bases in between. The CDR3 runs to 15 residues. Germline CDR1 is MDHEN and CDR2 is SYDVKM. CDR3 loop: CASSLRTDRSYEQYF. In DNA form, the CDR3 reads TGTGCCAGCAGTTTAAGAACAGACAGGTCCTACGAGCAGTACTTC.

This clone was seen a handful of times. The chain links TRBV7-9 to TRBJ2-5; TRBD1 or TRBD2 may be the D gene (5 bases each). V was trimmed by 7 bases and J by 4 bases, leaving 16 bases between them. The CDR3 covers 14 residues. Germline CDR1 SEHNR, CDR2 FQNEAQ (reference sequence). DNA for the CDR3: TGTGCCAGCACCCCCCCCGGGACGGGAGAGACCCAGTACTTC. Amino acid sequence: CASTPPGTGETQYF. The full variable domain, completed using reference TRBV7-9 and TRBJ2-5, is DTGVSQNPRHKITKRGQNVTFRCDPISEHNRLYWYRQTLGQGPEFLTYFQNEAQLEKSRLLSDRFSAERPKGSFSTLEIQRTEQGDSAMYLCASTPPGTGETQYFGPGTRLLVL.

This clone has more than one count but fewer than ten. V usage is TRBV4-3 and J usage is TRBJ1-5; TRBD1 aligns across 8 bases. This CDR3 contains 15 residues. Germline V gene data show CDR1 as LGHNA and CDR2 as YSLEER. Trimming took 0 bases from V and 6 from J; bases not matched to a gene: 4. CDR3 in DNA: TGCGCCAGCAGCCAAGATACAGGGGGGGGTCAGCCCCAGCATTTT. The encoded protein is CASSQDTGGGQPQHF.

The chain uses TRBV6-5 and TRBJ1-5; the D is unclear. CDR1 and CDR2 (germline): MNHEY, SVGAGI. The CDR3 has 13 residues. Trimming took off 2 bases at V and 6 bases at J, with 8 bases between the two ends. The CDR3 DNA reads TGTGCCAGCAGTTACGAGAGGGCTCAGCCCCAGCATTTT. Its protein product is CASSYERAQPQHF.

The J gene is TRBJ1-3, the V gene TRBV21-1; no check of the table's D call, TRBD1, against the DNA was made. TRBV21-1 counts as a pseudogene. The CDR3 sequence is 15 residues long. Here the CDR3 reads CASSKDRGKENTIYF. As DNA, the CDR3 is TGTGCCAGCAGCAAAGACAGGGGGAAGGAAAACACCATATATTTT.

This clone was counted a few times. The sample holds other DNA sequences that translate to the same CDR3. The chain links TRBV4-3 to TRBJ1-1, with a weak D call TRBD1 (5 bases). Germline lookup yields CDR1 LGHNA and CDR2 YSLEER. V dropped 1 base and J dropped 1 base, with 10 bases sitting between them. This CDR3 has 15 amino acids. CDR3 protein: CASSQAGQGNTEAFF. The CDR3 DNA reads TGCGCCAGCAGCCAAGCGGGGCAGGGGAACACTGAAGCTTTCTTT.

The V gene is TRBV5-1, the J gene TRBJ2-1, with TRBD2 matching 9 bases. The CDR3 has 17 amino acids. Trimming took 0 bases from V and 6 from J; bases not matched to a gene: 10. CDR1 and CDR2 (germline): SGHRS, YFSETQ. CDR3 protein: CASSLEAQRGAPNEQFF. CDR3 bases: TGCGCCAGCAGCTTGGAAGCCCAGCGGGGGGCCCCCAATGAGCAGTTCTTC.

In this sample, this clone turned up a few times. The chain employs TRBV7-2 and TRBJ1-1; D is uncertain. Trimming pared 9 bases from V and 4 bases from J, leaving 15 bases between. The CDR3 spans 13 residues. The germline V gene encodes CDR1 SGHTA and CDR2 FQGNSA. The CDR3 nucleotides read TGTGCCAGTAGCGGCGGATTGAGCACTGAAGCTTTCTTT. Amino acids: CASSGGLSTEAFF. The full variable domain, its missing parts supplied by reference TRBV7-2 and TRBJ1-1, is GAGVSQSPSNKVTEKGKDVELRCDPISGHTALYWYRQSLGQGLEFLIYFQGNSAPDKSGLPSDRFSAERTGGSVSTLTIQRTQQEDSAVYLCASSGGLSTEAFFGQGTRLTVV.

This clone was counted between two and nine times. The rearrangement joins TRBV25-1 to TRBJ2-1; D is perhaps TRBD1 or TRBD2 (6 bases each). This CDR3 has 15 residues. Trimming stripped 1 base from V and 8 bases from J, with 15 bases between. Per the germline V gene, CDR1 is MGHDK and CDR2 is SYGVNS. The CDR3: CASSESEGGRYEQFF. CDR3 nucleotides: TGTGCCAGCAGTGAATCCGAGGGGGGCCGGTATGAGCAGTTCTTC. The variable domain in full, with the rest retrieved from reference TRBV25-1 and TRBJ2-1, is EADIYQTPRYLVIGTGKKITLECSQTMGHDKMYWYQQDPGMELHLIHYSYGVNSTEKGDLSSESTVSRIRTEHFPLTLESARPSHTSQYLCASSESEGGRYEQFFGPGTRLTVL.

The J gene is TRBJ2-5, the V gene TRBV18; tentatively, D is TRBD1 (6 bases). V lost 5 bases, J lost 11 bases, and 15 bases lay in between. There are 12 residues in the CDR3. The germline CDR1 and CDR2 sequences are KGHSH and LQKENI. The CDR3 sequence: CASSIQTGKQYF. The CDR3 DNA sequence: TGTGCCAGCTCAATCCAAACAGGGAAGCAGTACTTC.

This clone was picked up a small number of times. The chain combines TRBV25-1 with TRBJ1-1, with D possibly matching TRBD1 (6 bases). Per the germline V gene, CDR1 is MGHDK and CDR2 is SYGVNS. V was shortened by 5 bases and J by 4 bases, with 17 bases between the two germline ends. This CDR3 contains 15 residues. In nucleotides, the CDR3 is TGTGCCAGCAGTTTCAAACAGGGAGCGGTCACTGAAGCTTTCTTT. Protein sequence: CASSFKQGAVTEAFF.

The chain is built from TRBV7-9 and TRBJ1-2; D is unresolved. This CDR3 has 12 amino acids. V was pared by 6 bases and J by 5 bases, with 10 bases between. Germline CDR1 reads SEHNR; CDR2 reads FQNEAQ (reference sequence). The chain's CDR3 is CASSPDDYGYTF. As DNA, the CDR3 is TGTGCCAGCAGTCCGGACGATTATGGCTACACCTTC.

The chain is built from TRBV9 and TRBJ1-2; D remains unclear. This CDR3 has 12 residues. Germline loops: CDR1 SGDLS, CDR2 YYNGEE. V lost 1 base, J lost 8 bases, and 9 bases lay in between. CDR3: CASSVLGAGYTF. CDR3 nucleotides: TGTGCCAGCAGCGTATTGGGTGCGGGCTACACCTTC.

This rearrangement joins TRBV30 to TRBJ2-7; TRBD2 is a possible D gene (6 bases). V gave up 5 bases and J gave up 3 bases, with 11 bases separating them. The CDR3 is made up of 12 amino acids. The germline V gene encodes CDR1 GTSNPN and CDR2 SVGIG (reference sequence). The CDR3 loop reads CAWGSGNYEQYF. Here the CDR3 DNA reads TGTGCCTGGGGTAGCGGAAACTACGAGCAGTACTTC.

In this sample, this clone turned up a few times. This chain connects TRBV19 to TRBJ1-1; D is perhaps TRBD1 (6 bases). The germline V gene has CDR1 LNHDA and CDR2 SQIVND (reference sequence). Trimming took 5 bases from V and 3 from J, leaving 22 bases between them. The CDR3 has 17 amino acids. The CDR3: CASSPINRGRGHTEAFF. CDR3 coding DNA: TGTGCCAGTAGTCCCATTAATCGGGGGCGAGGGCACACTGAAGCTTTCTTT.

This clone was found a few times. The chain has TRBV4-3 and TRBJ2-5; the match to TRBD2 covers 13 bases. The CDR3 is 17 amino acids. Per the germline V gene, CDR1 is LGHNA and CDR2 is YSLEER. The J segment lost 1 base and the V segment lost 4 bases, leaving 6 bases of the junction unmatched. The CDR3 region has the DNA TGCGCCAGCAGCCTAAGCCGACTAGCGGGGGGCCAAGAGACCCAGTACTTC. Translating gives CASSLSRLAGGQETQYF.

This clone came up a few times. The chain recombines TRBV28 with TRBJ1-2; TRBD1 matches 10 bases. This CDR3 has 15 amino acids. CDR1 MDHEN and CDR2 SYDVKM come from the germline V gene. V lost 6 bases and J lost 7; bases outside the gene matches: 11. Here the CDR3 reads CASRANLGQGLGYTF. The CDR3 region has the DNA TGTGCCAGCAGAGCAAACCTGGGACAGGGGCTTGGCTACACCTTC.